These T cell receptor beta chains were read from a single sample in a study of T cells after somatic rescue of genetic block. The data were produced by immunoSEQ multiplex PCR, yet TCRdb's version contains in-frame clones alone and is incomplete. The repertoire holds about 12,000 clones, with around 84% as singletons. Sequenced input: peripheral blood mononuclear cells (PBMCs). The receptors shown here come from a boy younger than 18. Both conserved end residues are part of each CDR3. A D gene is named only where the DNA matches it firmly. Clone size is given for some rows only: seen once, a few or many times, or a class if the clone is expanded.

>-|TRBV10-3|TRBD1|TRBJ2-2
TGTGCCATCAGTGAGGGGACAGGGAACACCGGGGAGCTGTTTTTT
CAISEGTGNTGELFF
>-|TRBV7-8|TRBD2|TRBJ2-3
TGTGCCAGCAGCGCCACTAGCGTTGATACGCAGTATTTT
CASSATSVDTQYF
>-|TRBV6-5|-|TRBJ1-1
TGTGCCACCCACTCTGGGGTACAGGGCGGAACTTTCTTT
CATHSGVQGGTFF
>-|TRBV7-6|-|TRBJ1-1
TGTGCCAGCAGCTTATCTGTACCGGGGAACACTGAAGCTTTCTTT
CASSLSVPGNTEAFF
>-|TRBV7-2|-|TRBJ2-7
TGTGCCAGCAGCTTAGGCCGGGCTTCTACCCAATACGAGCAGTACTTC
CASSLGRASTQYEQYF
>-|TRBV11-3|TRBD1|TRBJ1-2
TGTGCCAGCAGCTTAGATCAAACAGGGGGCTATGGCTACACCTTC
CASSLDQTGGYGYTF
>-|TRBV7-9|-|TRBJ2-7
TGTGCCAGCAGCTTAGATACGGGAGAGCAGTACTTC
CASSLDTGEQYF
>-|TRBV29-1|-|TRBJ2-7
TGCAGCGTAAAGTGGGCCGGCTCCTACGAGCAGTACTTC
CSVKWAGSYEQYF
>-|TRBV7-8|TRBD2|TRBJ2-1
TGTGCCACCTCCTTAGGTGCGGGGGGAAGCTCCTACAATGAGCAGTTCTTC
CATSLGAGGSSYNEQFF
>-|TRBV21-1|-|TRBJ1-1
TGTGCCAGCAGCAAGGGGGGGACCGGGCAGGCGAACACTGAAGCTTTCTTT
CASSKGGTGQANTEAFF
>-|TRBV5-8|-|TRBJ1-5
TGTGCCAGCACCCATCACGCAGGGGGCAATCAGCCCCAGCATTTT
CASTHHAGGNQPQHF
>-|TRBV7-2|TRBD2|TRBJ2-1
TGTGCCAGCAGCAATAGCGGGGGGGGAAACTACAATGAGCAGTTCTTC
CASSNSGGGNYNEQFF
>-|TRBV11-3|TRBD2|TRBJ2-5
TGTGCCAGCGATCGCGGGGGGTATCAAGAGACCCAGTACTTC
CASDRGGYQETQYF
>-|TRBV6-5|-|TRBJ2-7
TGTGCCAGCACCCCGCCGTGGGGGGGCGGGAAGCAGTACTTC
CASTPPWGGGKQYF
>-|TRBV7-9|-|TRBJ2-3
TGTGCCAGCAGAGGGGGGCCGGGGAGCACAGATACGCAGTATTTT
CASRGGPGSTDTQYF
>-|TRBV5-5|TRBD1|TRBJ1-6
TGTGCCAGCAGCCCTGGGACAGGGGGTTCACCCCTCCACTTT
CASSPGTGGSPLHF
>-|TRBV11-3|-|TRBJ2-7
TGTGCCAGCAGCCCCGCGGGAAGCTACGAGCAGTACTTC
CASSPAGSYEQYF
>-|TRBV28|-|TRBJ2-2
TGTGCCAGCGGACGTTTGTGGGAGCTGTTTTTT
CASGRLWELFF
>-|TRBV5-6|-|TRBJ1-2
TGTGCCAGCACTCCGTGGGGGGGGGATGGCTACACCTTC
CASTPWGGDGYTF
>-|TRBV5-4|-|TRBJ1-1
TGTGCCAGCAGCGATACAGGGGAAGCTTTCTTT
CASSDTGEAFF
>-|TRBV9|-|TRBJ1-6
TGTGCCAGCAGCGTAGAGGAGGTCTATAATTCACCCCTCCACTTT
CASSVEEVYNSPLHF
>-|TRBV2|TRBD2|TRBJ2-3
TGTGCCAGCATACTAGCGGGAGCAGGAGATACGCAGTATTTT
CASILAGAGDTQYF
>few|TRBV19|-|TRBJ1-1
TGTGCCAGTAGTATCGATGGGGTACGGGAGGCAACTGAAGCTTTCTTT
CASSIDGVREATEAFF
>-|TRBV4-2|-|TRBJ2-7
TGTGCCAGCAGCCGGCCGGACCTCTACGAGCAGTACTTC
CASSRPDLYEQYF
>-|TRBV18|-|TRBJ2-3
TGTGCCAGCTCACCACCCTCGAGCACAGATACGCAGTATTTT
CASSPPSSTDTQYF
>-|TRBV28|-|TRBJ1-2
TGTGCCAGCAGTTTAATCACCACATTAGGCTATGGCTACACCTTC
CASSLITTLGYGYTF
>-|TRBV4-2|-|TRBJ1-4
TGTGCCAGCAGCCCCCAACGGGGAACTAATGAAAAACTGTTTTTT
CASSPQRGTNEKLFF